Shown below are 31 T cell receptor beta chains from a single sample sequenced in a study of T cell repertoires in cytomegalovirus infection. Using its own MiXCR run on the reads, TCRdb lists one record per CDR3 protein. In the table there are 380,000 or so distinct CDR3 sequences, about 34% of which are singletons. These receptors have no identified antigens. The source was cultured PBMCs, collected from culture after CMV antigen stimulation. The receptors shown here come from a human donor in good health (CMV status not recorded). Some clones in this sample may be carry-over from other donors' samples.

This clonotype was detected many times. The CDR3 DNA follows: TGTGCCAGCAGCCCCCAACCCCCGACTAGCCAAGAGACCCAGTACTTC. Its protein product is CASSPQPPTSQETQYF. V gene TRBV7-2 combines with J gene TRBJ2-5; D is perhaps TRBD2 (6 bases). The ends were cut back, 5 bases at V and 1 base at J, with 17 bases in the middle. CDR3 length: 16 residues. Germline CDR1 and CDR2: SGHTA and FQGNSA.

The rearrangement uses TRBV7-9 and TRBJ2-3, with 11 nucleotides matching TRBD2. Germline lookup yields CDR1 SEHNR and CDR2 FQNEAQ (reference sequence). J gave up 3 bases and V 3 bases, and 8 bases lay outside the gene matches. The CDR3 extends over 17 amino acids. The CDR3 nucleotides read TGTGCCAGCAGCTTTCTTTTAGCGGGAGGGCCGACAGATACGCAGTATTTT. Its translation: CASSFLLAGGPTDTQYF.

The CDR3 DNA sequence: TGTGCCAGCGGACAGGGGGCGAATTCACCCCTCCACTTT. The encoded protein is CASGQGANSPLHF. The chain recombines TRBV12-3 or TRBV12-4 with TRBJ1-6, with TRBD1 matching 11 bases. The CDR3 sequence is 13 residues long. Trimming cost V 8 bases and J 7 bases; bases outside gene matches: 1.

This clonotype appeared a few times. The rearrangement uses TRBV24-1 and TRBJ2-1, with D possibly being TRBD2 (6 bases). Between the trimmed V and J ends, which lost 1 base and 7 bases, there was a span of 13 bases. Germline values: CDR1 KGHDR, CDR2 SFDVKD. CDR3 length equals 15 residues. CDR3 sequence (DNA): TGTGCCACCAGTGATTTCGTCGGGAGTGGAAATGAGCAGTTCTTC. Amino acids: CATSDFVGSGNEQFF.

The chain uses TRBV4-2 and TRBJ2-3, with TRBD1 matching 7 bases. V lost 1 base and J lost 0; bases outside the gene matches: 10. CDR1 and CDR2 (germline): LGHNA, YNFKEQ. CDR3 size: 18 residues. The CDR3 is CASSQGVPRGRSTDTQYF. The CDR3 DNA reads as TGTGCCAGCAGCCAAGGGGTTCCCAGGGGGAGAAGCACAGATACGCAGTATTTT.

This clonotype has only a few counts. The chain has TRBV7-8 and TRBJ1-5; TRBD1 agrees at 9 bases. V lost 5 bases and J lost 0; bases outside the gene matches: 14. The CDR3 length is 19 residues. CDR1 SGHVS and CDR2 FQNEAQ come from the germline V gene. The CDR3 DNA is TGTGCCAGCAGCATCGTAGCGGGACAGGGAGGTATTAGCAATCAGCCCCAGCATTTT. Translated: CASSIVAGQGGISNQPQHF. The complete variable domain, with remaining parts taken from reference TRBV7-8 and TRBJ1-5, reads GAGVSQSPRYKVAKRGQDVALRCDPISGHVSLFWYQQALGQGPEFLTYFQNEAQLDKSGLPSDRFFAERPEGSVSTLKIQRTQQEDSAVYLCASSIVAGQGGISNQPQHFGDGTRLSIL.

The chain is built from TRBV7-2 and TRBJ2-3; 12 nucleotides agree with TRBD2. The ends lost 6 bases at V and 5 bases at J; junction bases unmatched: 6. Germline V CDR1 and CDR2: SGHTA, FQGNSA. The CDR3 loop spans 15 amino acids. The CDR3: CASSASGRGGDTQYF. The CDR3 DNA reads TGTGCCAGCAGTGCTAGCGGGAGGGGGGGAGATACGCAGTATTTT.

This chain uses TRBV29-1 with TRBJ2-1; 11 bases line up with TRBD2. Germline trimming cut 4 bases from V and 9 bases from J; bases unmatched to any gene: 5. This CDR3 has 13 residues. CDR1 is SQVTM, CDR2 ANQGSEA, per germline. The CDR3 spells CSVVGSGRGEQFF. CDR3 DNA sequence: TGCAGCGTTGTTGGTAGCGGGAGGGGTGAGCAGTTCTTC.

This clonotype has just a few counts. The V call is TRBV12-3 or TRBV12-4, the J call TRBJ2-3; either TRBD1 or TRBD2 may fit D (6 bases each). The CDR3 has 16 amino acids. V lost 6 bases and J 5 bases, leaving 21 bases between the germline ends. The CDR3 reads CASSFYLGGGRDTQYF. As DNA, the CDR3 is TGTGCCAGCAGCTTCTATCTGGGGGGCGGCAGAGATACGCAGTATTTT.

This clonotype has at least ten counts. The chain carries TRBV7-2 and TRBJ1-6, with no clear D. Trimming took off 4 bases at V and 6 bases at J, with 4 bases between the two ends. The CDR3 totals 12 residues. In germline, CDR1 is SGHTA, CDR2 FQGNSA. This CDR3 is CASSYSNSPLHF. The CDR3 coding sequence is TGTGCCAGCAGCTATAGTAATTCACCCCTCCACTTT. The full variable domain, with the rest looked up from reference TRBV7-2 and TRBJ1-6, is GAGVSQSPSNKVTEKGKDVELRCDPISGHTALYWYRQSLGQGLEFLIYFQGNSAPDKSGLPSDRFSAERTGGSVSTLTIQRTQQEDSAVYLCASSYSNSPLHFGNGTRLTVT.

At least ten counts were recorded for this clonotype. This sequence joins TRBV7-2 and TRBJ1-1, with 8 bases lining up with TRBD1. This CDR3 is built from 14 residues. The V gene end was trimmed by 4 bases and the J gene end by 1 base; junction bases not matched to a gene: 2. CDR1 SGHTA and CDR2 FQGNSA come from the germline V gene. DNA of the CDR3: TGTGCCAGCAGCTCCGGACAGGGGAACACTGAAGCTTTCTTT. The encoded protein is CASSSGQGNTEAFF.

This clonotype was seen more than once but under ten times. V and J are TRBV7-6 and TRBJ2-3; TRBD2 might be the D (6 bases). Germline CDR1 SGHVS, CDR2 FNYEAQ. The CDR3 is made up of 17 amino acids. Trimming cost V 3 bases and J 3 bases, with 19 bases left between them. The CDR3 loop is CASSFRRLAGLTDTQYF. The CDR3 DNA reads as TGTGCCAGCAGCTTTCGGCGTCTCGCGGGACTTACAGATACGCAGTATTTT.

This clonotype came up many times. This chain connects TRBV7-2 to TRBJ2-5, with 10 bases that match TRBD2. The V gene's germline CDR1 is SGHTA and CDR2 FQGNSA. This CDR3 has 17 residues. V dropped 2 bases and J dropped 6; count of bases not matched to a gene: 12. CDR3 sequence: CASSLWLAGAPEKTQYF. The CDR3 DNA reads TGTGCCAGCAGCTTATGGCTAGCGGGAGCGCCGGAGAAGACCCAGTACTTC.

This clonotype was detected a few times. This sequence joins TRBV11-3 and TRBJ2-2; no definite D call. This CDR3 has 16 amino acids. Germline V CDR1 and CDR2: SGHNT, YENEEA. The V end was cut by 3 bases, the J end by 4 bases, with 15 bases between. This CDR3 reads CASSFVGGPLTGELFF. The CDR3 DNA sequence: TGTGCCAGCAGCTTCGTCGGCGGACCTCTCACCGGGGAGCTGTTTTTT.

The J gene is TRBJ1-1, the V gene TRBV6-2 or TRBV6-3; D uncertain. The germline V gene encodes CDR1 MNHEY and CDR2 SVGEGT. This CDR3 contains 11 residues. The V and J ends lost 8 bases and 0 bases respectively, with 4 bases between them. The CDR3 DNA reads TGTGCCAGCCTGATGAACACTGAAGCTTTCTTT. Encoded protein: CASLMNTEAFF.

This clonotype has a handful of counts. This chain connects TRBV6-6 to TRBJ2-1; a weak D match, TRBD1 (6 bases). The germline gives CDR1 MNHNY, CDR2 SVGAGI (reference sequence). V shed 0 bases and J shed 8 bases, with 20 bases lying between them. The CDR3 spans 17 residues. The CDR3 coding sequence is TGTGCCAGCAGTTACTCGTTCGGTTGGTCAAACAGGGATGAGCAGTTCTTC. This encodes CASSYSFGWSNRDEQFF.

This clonotype was counted between two and nine times. The CDR3 nucleotides read TGTGCCAGCAGTTACTCAGTCGGGACAGGGAACACTGAAGCTTTCTTT. This gives the protein CASSYSVGTGNTEAFF. V and J are TRBV6-8 and TRBJ1-1; TRBD1 aligns across 8 bases. The CDR3 loop spans 16 amino acids. Germline trimming cut 0 bases from V and 1 base from J; bases unmatched to any gene: 4. Looked up from germline, CDR1 is MNHGY and CDR2 is SAAAGT.

V is TRBV7-4 and J is TRBJ1-2; D remains ambiguous. Germline CDR1 SGHVT, CDR2 SQSDAQ. The ends were cut back, 6 bases at V and 4 bases at J, with 12 bases in the middle. There are 13 residues in the CDR3. CDR3 in amino acids: CASSRHPLYGYTF. CDR3 coding DNA: TGTGCCAGCAGTCGACATCCCCTCTATGGCTACACCTTC.

The chain joins TRBV7-2 to TRBJ2-4; no definite D call. V was clipped by 3 bases and J by 1 base, with 10 bases between them. CDR1 SGHTA and CDR2 FQGNSA come from the germline V gene. CDR3 length: 15 residues. This CDR3 reads CASSFFLMAKNIQYF. The CDR3 DNA reads TGTGCCAGCAGCTTTTTCTTAATGGCCAAAAACATTCAGTACTTC. The full variable domain, its missing parts supplied by reference TRBV7-2 and TRBJ2-4, is GAGVSQSPSNKVTEKGKDVELRCDPISGHTALYWYRQSLGQGLEFLIYFQGNSAPDKSGLPSDRFSAERTGGSVSTLTIQRTQQEDSAVYLCASSFFLMAKNIQYFGAGTRLSVL.

This clonotype has only a few counts. V is TRBV19 and J is TRBJ2-7; TRBD1 matches at 9 bases. The J segment lost 1 base and the V segment lost 4 bases, leaving 2 bases of the junction unmatched. CDR1 LNHDA and CDR2 SQIVND come from the germline V gene (reference sequence). This CDR3 comprises 14 residues. The chain's CDR3 is CASSKGQGSYEQYF. The CDR3 DNA sequence: TGTGCCAGTAGTAAGGGACAGGGTTCCTACGAGCAGTACTTC.

The chain combines TRBV7-2 with TRBJ2-7, with D tentatively TRBD2 (5 bases). Trimming shortened V by 5 bases and J by 3 bases, and 14 bases separated the two germline ends. The CDR3 loop spans 14 amino acids. Germline V CDR1 and CDR2: SGHTA, FQGNSA. The CDR3 loop reads CASSPRAGNYEQYV. Written as DNA, the CDR3 is TGTGCCAGCAGCCCGAGGGCGGGTAACTACGAGCAGTACGTC.

This clonotype has ten or more counts. V gene TRBV7-2 combines with J gene TRBJ2-7, with a possible D match to TRBD2 (6 bases). The V end lost 1 base, the J end lost 4 bases, and 14 bases lay between the germline ends. CDR3 length: 15 amino acids. The germline gives CDR1 SGHTA, CDR2 FQGNSA. The CDR3 protein is CASSLGQGGEYEQYF. The CDR3 DNA is TGTGCCAGCAGCTTAGGGCAGGGCGGGGAATACGAGCAGTACTTC.

This clonotype was counted between two and nine times. V usage is TRBV12-3 or TRBV12-4 and J usage is TRBJ2-7; 7 nucleotides match TRBD1. The CDR3 spans 16 residues. With V trimmed by 7 bases and J by 5 bases, 17 bases remained unmatched. CDR3 bases: TGTGCCAGCAACGCCCCCGGGACCGGGACAGCAAACGAGCAGTACTTC. Amino acid sequence: CASNAPGTGTANEQYF.

The gene calls are TRBV12-3 or TRBV12-4 and TRBJ1-5; the D is unclear. The CDR3 is 14 residues long. The V end was cut by 3 bases, the J end by 0 bases, with 6 bases between. The CDR3 protein is CASSFSYSNQPQHF. In nucleotides, the CDR3 is TGTGCCAGCAGTTTCTCGTATAGCAATCAGCCCCAGCATTTT.

V is TRBV20-1 and J is TRBJ1-2; no reliable D call. In germline, CDR1 is DFQATT, CDR2 SNEGSKA (reference sequence). Trimming stripped 5 bases from V and 8 bases from J, with 15 bases between. This CDR3 contains 12 residues. In DNA, the CDR3 is TGCAGTGCTGTCCGACATGCTGAAGGCTACACCTTC. Residues: CSAVRHAEGYTF.

This rearrangement joins TRBV7-3 to TRBJ2-5; tentative D call: TRBD1 (5 bases). Trimming removed 5 bases from V and 4 bases from J, with 14 bases in between. Germline CDR1 SGHTA, CDR2 FQGTGA. This CDR3 contains 14 residues. CDR3 nucleotides: TGTGCCAGCAGCAGCCAGGGAAACGGAGAGACCCAGTACTTC. Encoded protein: CASSSQGNGETQYF. Supplemented by reference TRBV7-3 and TRBJ2-5, the full variable domain reads GAGVSQTPSNKVTEKGKYVELRCDPISGHTALYWYRQSLGQGPEFLIYFQGTGAADDSGLPNDRFFAVRPEGSVSTLKIQRTERGDSAVYLCASSSQGNGETQYFGPGTRLLVL.

This clonotype was seen a handful of times. The chain carries TRBV12-3 or TRBV12-4 and TRBJ2-1; the D is unclear. This CDR3 has 13 residues. V was cut by 2 bases and J by 1 base, with 3 bases left in between. This CDR3 is CASSLYSYNEQFF. CDR3 DNA: TGTGCCAGCAGTTTATATTCCTACAATGAGCAGTTCTTC.

The rearrangement links TRBV6-2 or TRBV6-3 to TRBJ2-1, with TRBD1 matching 9 bases. V was pared by 6 bases and J by 5 bases, with 11 bases of the junction left unmatched. CDR3 length: 16 residues. Germline V CDR1 and CDR2: MNHEY, SVGEGT. The CDR3 DNA is TGTGCCAGCAGGCTAACCGGGACAGGGCTGAACAATGAGCAGTTCTTC. Its protein product is CASRLTGTGLNNEQFF.

The rearrangement joins TRBV6-5 to TRBJ2-1, with 9 bases aligning to TRBD2. V lost 0 bases, J lost 2 bases, and 5 bases stayed unmatched. Germline V gives CDR1 MNHEY, CDR2 SVGAGI. There are 17 residues in the CDR3. In nucleotides, the CDR3 is TGTGCCAGCAGTTACTCTAGCGGGAGATCCACCTACAATGAGCAGTTCTTC. Translation gives CASSYSSGRSTYNEQFF.

The rearrangement links TRBV6-1 to TRBJ2-3; TRBD2 agrees at 14 bases. In germline, CDR1 is MNHNS, CDR2 SASEGT. V lost 6 bases and J lost 4; bases outside the gene matches: 3. CDR3 length equals 15 residues. Here the CDR3 DNA reads TGTGCCAGCAGACGGACTAGCGGGAGGCCAGATACGCAGTATTTT. It translates to CASRRTSGRPDTQYF.

This chain links TRBV10-3 with TRBJ1-1; D remains ambiguous. CDR3 size: 13 residues. Trimming took off 7 bases at V and 2 bases at J, with 11 bases between the two ends. From germline, CDR1 is ENHRY and CDR2 SYGVKD. CDR3 DNA sequence: TGTGCCATCAATAGTCAGGACAACACTGAAGCTTTCTTT. This gives the protein CAINSQDNTEAFF.